Below are 6 T cell receptor beta chains sequenced from a single sample in a study of blood T cell repertoires in COVID-19. TCRdb's copy holds only in-frame clones and misses some; the assay was immunoSEQ multiplex PCR. The data show about 120,000 clones, 70% to 80% seen once. Sequences were obtained from peripheral blood. The receptors were gathered from a woman of 80 years or more with acute or convalescent COVID-19.

Concerning this clone itself: At one boundary the junction diverges from the germline segment, which might be a read error. V usage is TRBV3-1 (or the pseudogene TRBV3-2) and J usage is TRBJ1-5; tentative D call: TRBD1 (6 bases). The CDR3 extends over 16 amino acids. Germline loops: CDR1 LGHDT, CDR2 YNNKEL (reference sequence). The CDR3 region is CASSQATGSSLGTQHF. For the CDR3, the DNA is TGTGCCAGCAGTCAAGCTACAGGGTCCTCCCTCGGGACCCAGCATTTT.

The CDR3 bases are TGTGCCAGCAGTTATGACAGGGGTTCAGGAAACACCATATATTTT. Its protein is CASSYDRGSGNTIYF. This chain uses TRBV28 with TRBJ1-3; 8 nucleotides line up with TRBD1. CDR1 and CDR2 from the germline V gene are MDHEN and SYDVKM. Unmatched junction bases numbered 6, after V lost 4 bases and J lost 4 bases. This CDR3 has 15 amino acids. The variable domain in full, completed from reference TRBV28 and TRBJ1-3, reads DVKVTQSSRYLVKRTGEKVFLECVQDMDHENMFWYRQDPGLGLRLIYFSYDVKMKEKGDIPEGYSVSREKKERFSLILESASTNQTSMYLCASSYDRGSGNTIYFGEGSWLTVV.

The chain has TRBV4-2 and TRBJ1-2; TRBD1 agrees at 8 bases. This CDR3 has 15 amino acids. Trimming removed 0 bases from V and 8 bases from J; junction bases left unmatched: 8. The germline gives CDR1 LGHNA, CDR2 YNFKEQ. Here the CDR3 DNA reads TGTGCCAGCAGCCAAGATTATCAGGGGGCGGGAGGCTACACCTTC. This translates into CASSQDYQGAGGYTF.

This clone was picked up one time. The chain carries TRBV4-3 and TRBJ1-2; TRBD1 matches at 8 bases. The ends lost 1 base at V and 4 bases at J; junction bases unmatched: 2. Germline V gene sequence: CDR1 LGHNA, CDR2 YSLEER. The CDR3 is made up of 14 amino acids. CDR3 residues: CASSQARGPYGYTF. CDR3 nucleotide sequence: TGCGCCAGCAGCCAAGCCAGGGGGCCCTATGGCTACACCTTC.

This clone has just one count. The V call is TRBV2, the J call TRBJ1-5; 9 bases are shared with TRBD1. In germline, CDR1 is SNHLY, CDR2 FYNNEI. V was pared by 4 bases and J by 12 bases, with 10 bases of the junction left unmatched. This CDR3 region has 14 residues. The CDR3 region has the DNA TGTGCCAGCAGTGGGGCGACTCCGGGACAGGGCCAGCATTTT. Translating it yields CASSGATPGQGQHF.

V is TRBV7-2 and J is TRBJ2-7; the match to TRBD2 covers 14 bases. After removal of 0 bases from V and 0 bases from J, the junction contained 4 bases not matched to a gene. This CDR3 spans 18 amino acids. Germline V gene sequence: CDR1 SGHTA, CDR2 FQGNSA. CDR3 loop: CASSLARTSGGSSYEQYF. In DNA form, the CDR3 reads TGTGCCAGCAGCTTAGCGCGGACTAGCGGGGGGAGCTCCTACGAGCAGTACTTC.